A single sample is the source of the 28 T cell receptor beta chains below, sequenced in a study of blood T cell repertoires in COVID-19. Some clones are missing from TCRdb's copy, which holds only in-frame ones; the method was immunoSEQ multiplex PCR. The sample holds roughly 300,000 clones, 70% to 90% seen once. Material for sequencing was PBMCs or T cells enriched from blood (not recorded which). Every receptor here comes from a woman aged 30 to 39 who had recovered from COVID-19.

DNA of the CDR3: TGTGCCAGCAGCCAAGGGGACAGGGGATACACCATATATTTT. Protein sequence: CASSQGDRGYTIYF. This rearrangement joins TRBV6-5 to TRBJ1-3, with 10 bases lining up with TRBD1. CDR3 length: 14 residues. The V segment lost 6 bases and the J segment 8 bases; nucleotides outside the gene matches: 7. Per germline, CDR1 MNHEY and CDR2 SVGAGI.

The chain couples TRBV5-5 to TRBJ2-7; D is possibly TRBD1 (5 bases). Between the trimmed V and J ends, which lost 2 bases and 2 bases, there was a span of 14 bases. The germline CDR1 and CDR2 sequences are SGHKS and YYEKEE (reference sequence). The CDR3 is made up of 15 amino acids. CDR3 protein: CASSFGVTAPYEQYF. DNA of the CDR3: TGTGCCAGCAGCTTCGGCGTGACAGCTCCCTACGAGCAGTACTTC.

J is TRBJ2-7 and V is TRBV11-2; TRBD2 matches 9 bases. Losses at the gene ends were 4 bases for V and 7 bases for J; bases not matched to a gene: 8. The CDR3 covers 14 residues. CDR1 is SGHAT, CDR2 FQNNGV, per germline. CDR3 DNA sequence: TGTGCCAGCAGCTCTGTGCGGCGGGGGGGTGAGCAGTACTTC. Amino acid sequence: CASSSVRRGGEQYF.

This clone was observed a few times. V usage is TRBV6-2 or TRBV6-3 and J usage is TRBJ2-5; 7 nucleotides agree with TRBD2. Per the germline V gene, CDR1 is MNHEY and CDR2 is SVGEGT. This CDR3 has 12 residues. V trimming: 5 bases; J trimming: 4 bases; junction bases outside the gene matches: 1. The CDR3 loop is CASSGRGETQYF. The CDR3 nucleotides are TGTGCCAGCAGTGGGAGGGGAGAGACCCAGTACTTC.

In regard to this clone: An end of the junction does not agree with germline; a read error may underlie this. CDR3 amino acids: CASSLKGVNSEAFF. The DNA of the CDR3 is TGTGCCAGCAGTTTAAAGGGGGTGAACTCTGAAGCTTTCTTT. The gene calls are TRBV6-5 and TRBJ1-1, with D perhaps matching TRBD1 (6 bases). The CDR3 is 14 amino acids. Germline V CDR1 and CDR2: MNHEY, SVGAGI.

The chain has TRBV15 and TRBJ2-7; TRBD2 is a possible D gene (7 bases). The CDR3 length is 15 residues. CDR1 and CDR2 (germline): LNHNV, YYDKDF (reference sequence). Trimming pared 0 bases from V and 1 base from J, leaving 10 bases between. The CDR3 here is CATSRERGGSYEQYF. CDR3 nucleotide sequence: TGTGCCACCAGCAGAGAGAGGGGGGGATCCTACGAGCAGTACTTC.

The chain carries TRBV10-3 and TRBJ1-1, with D unclear. Germline-derived CDR1 and CDR2 are ENHRY and SYGVKD. V shed 2 bases and J shed 3 bases, with 7 bases lying between them. This CDR3 contains 13 residues. The CDR3 loop is CAISESQDTEAFF. The CDR3, as DNA: TGTGCCATCAGTGAGAGTCAGGACACTGAAGCTTTCTTT.

The sample holds a few counts of this clone. The genes are TRBV6-5 and TRBJ2-1; TRBD2 matches at 10 bases. Trimming cost V 6 bases and J 4 bases; bases outside gene matches: 6. This CDR3 comprises 15 residues. CDR1 and CDR2 (germline): MNHEY, SVGAGI. In DNA, the CDR3 is TGTGCCAGCAGATTGGGACTAGCGTCGTACAATGAGCAGTTCTTC. The encoded protein is CASRLGLASYNEQFF.

The CDR3 region has the DNA TGTGCCAGCAGTGAACAGGGAAGGGACAATGAGCAGTTCTTC. Translated: CASSEQGRDNEQFF. The chain is built from TRBV6-4 and TRBJ2-1, with a possible D match to TRBD1 (6 bases). This CDR3 is built from 14 residues. Per the germline V gene, CDR1 is MRHNA and CDR2 is SNTAGT. V dropped 3 bases and J dropped 5 bases, with 11 bases sitting between them.

The rearrangement uses TRBV7-2 and TRBJ1-2, with TRBD1 identical over 8 bases. This CDR3 region has 13 residues. The germline V gene has CDR1 SGHTA and CDR2 FQGNSA. After removal of 6 bases from V and 4 bases from J, the junction contained 4 bases not matched to a gene. CDR3 sequence reads: CASSPTGVYGYTF. For the CDR3, the DNA is TGTGCCAGCAGTCCGACAGGGGTCTATGGCTACACCTTC.

This chain links TRBV25-1 with TRBJ1-2, with TRBD1 as a possible D gene (5 bases). The V and J ends lost 6 bases and 8 bases respectively, with 19 bases between them. Per the germline V gene, CDR1 is MGHDK and CDR2 is SYGVNS. The CDR3 runs 14 residues. CDR3 sequence (DNA): TGTGCCAGCAGCGTCGGAGGGGCCCCCCTGGGCTACACCTTC. The encoded protein is CASSVGGAPLGYTF.

This clone came up once. The V call is TRBV5-1, the J call TRBJ2-3; D is unresolved. Germline CDR1 and CDR2: SGHRS and YFSETQ. V was pared by 0 bases and J by 4 bases, with 6 bases between. The CDR3 length is 13 residues. The CDR3 region has the DNA TGCGCCAGCAGCTTGGATGCGTCAGATACGCAGTATTTT. This sequence encodes CASSLDASDTQYF.

This clone was counted a single time. The rearrangement joins TRBV5-1 to TRBJ2-3; the match to TRBD1 covers 7 bases. The germline CDR1 and CDR2 sequences are SGHRS and YFSETQ. Unmatched junction bases numbered 12, after V lost 4 bases and J lost 4 bases. CDR3 length: 16 amino acids. CDR3 region: CASSRQGGTGSDTQYF. The CDR3 DNA reads TGCGCCAGCAGCCGACAGGGTGGAACGGGGTCAGATACGCAGTATTTT.

This chain uses TRBV18 with TRBJ1-1, with 9 bases that match TRBD1. CDR1 and CDR2 from the germline V gene are KGHSH and LQKENI. Unmatched junction bases numbered 2, after V lost 2 bases and J lost 1 base. This CDR3 region has 15 residues. The CDR3 reads CASSPDRGENTEAFF. CDR3 bases: TGTGCCAGCTCACCAGACAGGGGGGAGAACACTGAAGCTTTCTTT.

The chain recombines TRBV6-4 with TRBJ1-2; the D is unclear. The V end was cut by 4 bases, the J end by 7 bases, with 16 bases between. This CDR3 has 14 amino acids. Germline values: CDR1 MRHNA, CDR2 SNTAGT. Here the CDR3 DNA reads TGTGCCAGCAGTGTCGAACCGGGGAAGGCTGGCTACACCTTC. This codes for CASSVEPGKAGYTF.

This chain connects TRBV6-5 to TRBJ2-2, with D perhaps TRBD2 (5 bases). CDR3 length equals 12 residues. V shed 10 bases and J shed 6 bases, with 12 bases lying between them. CDR1 is MNHEY and CDR2 is SVGAGI in the germline V gene. The CDR3 coding sequence is TGTGCCACGGGAAGGCTGGCCGGGGAGCTGTTTTTT. Translated, it gives CATGRLAGELFF.

This sequence joins TRBV5-5 and TRBJ2-2; 7 bases map to TRBD2. Unmatched junction bases numbered 6, after V lost 6 bases and J lost 1 base. The CDR3 extends over 15 amino acids. The V gene's germline CDR1 is SGHKS and CDR2 YYEKEE (reference sequence). The CDR3 DNA follows: TGTGCCAGCAAGATGACTAGCTTGAACACCGGGGAGCTGTTTTTT. Translating it yields CASKMTSLNTGELFF.

CDR3 sequence: CASSVGVGGPLGHEQFF. DNA of the CDR3: TGTGCCAGCAGCGTAGGGGTCGGGGGGCCCTTGGGCCATGAGCAGTTCTTC. The chain is built from TRBV9 and TRBJ2-1; TRBD2 might be the D (7 bases). V lost 0 bases and J lost 8, with 21 bases in between. The CDR3 contains 17 residues. Germline V gives CDR1 SGDLS, CDR2 YYNGEE.

The CDR3, as DNA: TGCGCCAGCAGCCCCCAGACAGATTACTATGGCTACACCTTC. As protein: CASSPQTDYYGYTF. The rearrangement joins TRBV5-1 to TRBJ1-2; weak D call: TRBD1 (5 bases). The CDR3 sequence is 14 residues long. V was pared by 4 bases and J by 3 bases, with 13 bases between. CDR1 and CDR2 (germline): SGHRS, YFSETQ.

In nucleotides, the CDR3 is TGTGCCAGCAGAAGGGGTGCCGAGCAGTACTTC. The encoded protein is CASRRGAEQYF. The chain employs TRBV27 and TRBJ2-7, with a tentative D call TRBD1 (5 bases). Trimming stripped 6 bases from V and 6 bases from J, with 9 bases between. CDR1 is MNHEY and CDR2 is SMNVEV in the germline V gene (reference sequence). There are 11 residues in the CDR3.

V usage is TRBV11-2 and J usage is TRBJ2-5; 8 bases line up with TRBD2. The CDR3 sequence is 16 residues long. Germline V gene lookup returns CDR1 SGHAT and CDR2 FQNNGV. The junction had 9 bases not matched to a gene; V was cut back by 5 bases and J by 1 base. DNA of the CDR3: TGTGCCAGCAGCCCACCGGGACTAGGTCCCCAAGAGACCCAGTACTTC. As protein: CASSPPGLGPQETQYF.

The rearrangement uses TRBV5-1 and TRBJ2-7, with 10 bases fitting TRBD1. Germline V gene data show CDR1 as SGHRS and CDR2 as YFSETQ. CDR3 size: 15 residues. V shed 0 bases and J 2 bases; nucleotides not matched to a gene: 2. DNA of the CDR3: TGCGCCAGCAGCTTGGGGGGACAGGGGACCTACGAGCAGTACTTC. It codes for CASSLGGQGTYEQYF.

The rearrangement links TRBV2 to TRBJ1-4, with D possibly TRBD1 on 6 matching bases. This CDR3 contains 13 residues. CDR1 SNHLY and CDR2 FYNNEI come from the germline V gene. V lost 6 bases, J lost 4 bases, and 9 bases lay in between. The CDR3 DNA reads TGTGCCAGCAGCAGACAGGTTAATGAAAAACTGTTTTTT. Protein product: CASSRQVNEKLFF.

This clone was observed once. The rearrangement links TRBV6-5 to TRBJ2-5; 8 bases map to TRBD1. CDR3 length equals 13 residues. Trimming took 6 bases from V and 7 from J; bases not matched to a gene: 7. Per the germline V gene, CDR1 is MNHEY and CDR2 is SVGAGI. Here the CDR3 reads CASRQGASATQYF. The CDR3 DNA reads TGTGCCAGCAGGCAGGGGGCGTCTGCGACCCAGTACTTC.

The rearrangement uses TRBV7-2 and TRBJ2-5; TRBD2 matches 11 bases. The CDR3 runs to 18 residues. Germline CDR1 is SGHTA and CDR2 is FQGNSA. V gave up 6 bases and J gave up 0 bases; unmatched junction bases: 12. CDR3 sequence: CASRKGLRLAGYQETQYF. CDR3 nucleotide sequence: TGTGCCAGCAGAAAAGGACTCAGACTAGCGGGATACCAAGAGACCCAGTACTTC. Looking up the rest from reference TRBV7-2 and TRBJ2-5 gives the full variable domain: GAGVSQSPSNKVTEKGKDVELRCDPISGHTALYWYRQSLGQGLEFLIYFQGNSAPDKSGLPSDRFSAERTGGSVSTLTIQRTQQEDSAVYLCASRKGLRLAGYQETQYFGPGTRLLVL.

In DNA, the CDR3 is TGTGCCAGCAGTTCGCCGGGACAGGGTGAGGAAAAACTGTTTTTT. Protein product: CASSSPGQGEEKLFF. The chain combines TRBV6-5 with TRBJ1-4, with 9 positions matching TRBD1. V trimming: 4 bases; J trimming: 8 bases; junction bases outside the gene matches: 8. The CDR3 is 15 amino acids. Germline-derived CDR1 and CDR2 are MNHEY and SVGAGI.

This clone was detected only a few times. The CDR3 reads CASSLSVSRGTGYTF. The CDR3 DNA reads as TGTGCCAGTAGCCTATCGGTCTCGCGTGGTACTGGCTACACCTTC. The rearrangement joins TRBV19 to TRBJ1-2; D not resolved. Germline assignment: CDR1 LNHDA and CDR2 SQIVND (reference sequence). CDR3 length equals 15 residues. The germline V and J ends were trimmed by 6 bases and 7 bases, with 21 bases remaining between them.

V is TRBV6-1 and J is TRBJ2-7; 12 bases align to TRBD2. This CDR3 region has 16 residues. J lost 5 bases, V lost 4 bases, and 9 bases had no gene match. Looked up from germline, CDR1 is MNHNS and CDR2 is SASEGT. The CDR3 nucleotides are TGTGCCAGCAGTGGGACCAGGACTAGCGGGGCCGACGAGCAGTACTTC. This codes for CASSGTRTSGADEQYF.